A single sample gave rise to the 13 T cell receptor beta chains below, sequenced in a study of shared clonotypes between healthy human individuals. CD45RO-negative, CCR7-selected cells formed the naive CD8 fraction, which excluded terminally differentiated effector memory CD45RA+ cells. The table came from immunoSEQ multiplex PCR; TCRdb's copy has only in-frame clones and leaves some out. The table records about 2 million clones, approximately 94% of them present only once. What was sequenced was naive CD8+ T cells sorted from blood. The receptors originated from a man younger than 35 in good health.

This clone was recorded only once. This chain connects TRBV27 to TRBJ2-1; TRBD2 agrees at 9 bases. The CDR3 extends over 15 amino acids. From germline, CDR1 is MNHEY and CDR2 SMNVEV (reference sequence). With 4 bases clipped from V and 6 bases from J, the junction kept 7 bases outside the gene matches. CDR3 sequence reads: CASSWSLSGGNEQFF. The CDR3 DNA is TGTGCCAGCAGTTGGTCACTTAGCGGGGGCAATGAGCAGTTCTTC.

The chain recombines TRBV9 with TRBJ2-7; D remains unclear. V shed 4 bases and J shed 7 bases, with 15 bases lying between them. The germline CDR1 and CDR2 sequences are SGDLS and YYNGEE. The CDR3 sequence is 13 residues long. CDR3 loop: CASSPSLNGEQYF. The CDR3 DNA follows: TGTGCCAGCAGCCCCAGCCTCAACGGAGAGCAGTACTTC.

The genes are TRBV5-4 and TRBJ2-7; 8 nucleotides match TRBD1. After removal of 3 bases from V and 6 bases from J, the junction contained 14 bases not matched to a gene. The CDR3 extends over 16 amino acids. CDR1 is SGHNT and CDR2 is YYREEE in the germline V gene (reference sequence). DNA of the CDR3: TGTGCCAGCAGCTACCGCGGACAGGGAAGGGATGGCGAGCAGTACTTC. Translated, it gives CASSYRGQGRDGEQYF.

A note on this clone: The same CDR3 can be traced to other DNA sequences in this sample. This chain joins TRBV27 and TRBJ2-1; the D gene is possibly TRBD1 (5 bases). The CDR3 sequence is 14 residues long. Germline V gene sequence: CDR1 MNHEY, CDR2 SMNVEV (reference sequence). Trimming took 2 bases from V and 3 from J, leaving 8 bases between them. CDR3 coding DNA: TGTGCCAGCAGTTTAGCAGGGAACTACAATGAGCAGTTCTTC. It codes for CASSLAGNYNEQFF.

As regards this clone: Other DNA sequences within the sample encode an identical CDR3. This chain connects TRBV9 to TRBJ2-2; 7 nucleotides agree with TRBD1. The CDR3 has 15 residues. The V gene end was trimmed by 0 bases and the J gene end by 1 base; junction bases not matched to a gene: 0. Germline V gene data show CDR1 as SGDLS and CDR2 as YYNGEE. The CDR3 bases are TGTGCCAGCAGCGTAGGGACAGGGAACACCGGGGAGCTGTTTTTT. This sequence encodes CASSVGTGNTGELFF.

V usage is TRBV6-1 and J usage is TRBJ2-7, with 11 bases matching TRBD2. Per the germline V gene, CDR1 is MNHNS and CDR2 is SASEGT. Trimming took 4 bases from V and 4 from J; bases not matched to a gene: 9. The CDR3 consists of 16 residues. In DNA form, the CDR3 reads TGTGCCAGCAGTGGACACCCTAGCGGGGGGAGATACGAGCAGTACTTC. Translating it yields CASSGHPSGGRYEQYF.

A word on this clone: Other DNA sequences from this sample encode an identical CDR3 as well. The CDR3 loop is CASSPPDSYEQYF. DNA of the CDR3: TGTGCCAGCAGCCCTCCGGACAGCTACGAGCAGTACTTC. The V gene is TRBV11-2, the J gene TRBJ2-7; tentative D call: TRBD1 (6 bases). This CDR3 is built from 13 residues. Trimming pared 5 bases from V and 3 bases from J, leaving 11 bases between. Germline V CDR1 and CDR2: SGHAT, FQNNGV.

As concerns this clone: The same CDR3 also results from other DNA sequences found in this sample. The J gene is TRBJ1-2, the V gene TRBV27; TRBD1 might be the D (6 bases). The CDR3 sequence is 13 residues long. Looked up from germline, CDR1 is MNHEY and CDR2 is SMNVEV (reference sequence). The germline V and J ends were trimmed by 2 bases and 3 bases, with 7 bases remaining between them. This CDR3 reads CASSLGQHYGYTF. The CDR3 DNA sequence: TGTGCCAGCAGTTTAGGACAGCACTATGGCTACACCTTC.

The gene calls are TRBV9 and TRBJ1-2, with TRBD1 identical over 7 bases. V shed 3 bases, J shed 3 bases, and the junction held 2 bases outside the gene matches. The CDR3 length is 13 residues. Germline values: CDR1 SGDLS, CDR2 YYNGEE. The CDR3 DNA sequence: TGTGCCAGCAGCGAAACAGGGGACTATGGCTACACCTTC. Amino acids: CASSETGDYGYTF. The full variable domain, in which reference TRBV9 and TRBJ1-2 provide the parts outside the CDR3, is DSGVTQTPKHLITATGQRVTLRCSPRSGDLSVYWYQQSLDQGLQFLIQYYNGEERAKGNILERFSAQQFPDLHSELNLSSLELGDSALYFCASSETGDYGYTFGSGTRLTVV.

The chain joins TRBV5-1 to TRBJ2-3; D is unclear. The CDR3 extends over 15 amino acids. V lost 0 bases to trimming and J lost 3 bases, with 11 bases between them. CDR1 SGHRS and CDR2 YFSETQ come from the germline V gene. For the CDR3, the DNA is TGCGCCAGCAGCTTGGTCGCAGGTCCTACAGATACGCAGTATTTT. As protein: CASSLVAGPTDTQYF.

V is TRBV10-1 and J is TRBJ2-7; no definite D call. Trimming removed 2 bases at V and 2 bases at J, with 10 bases between. In germline, CDR1 is WNHNN, CDR2 SYGVQD (reference sequence). CDR3 length: 14 residues. CDR3 sequence: CASSEHPATYEQYF. DNA of the CDR3: TGCGCCAGCAGTGAGCACCCAGCTACCTACGAGCAGTACTTC.

The CDR3 sequence is CASSSRGANTEAFF. The CDR3 region has the DNA TGTGCCAGCAGCTCCAGGGGTGCGAACACTGAAGCTTTCTTT. J is TRBJ1-1 and V is TRBV5-4; weak D call: TRBD1 (6 bases). Trimming stripped 3 bases from V and 1 base from J, with 10 bases between. The length of the CDR3 is 14 residues. CDR1 is SGHNT and CDR2 is YYREEE in the germline V gene (reference sequence).

The chain links TRBV19 to TRBJ2-7, with D unresolved. V lost 6 bases and J lost 3, with 15 bases in between. Germline assignment: CDR1 LNHDA and CDR2 SQIVND (reference sequence). The length of the CDR3 is 14 residues. CDR3 DNA sequence: TGTGCCAGTAGCTTAGGTGTAAGGAACTACGAGCAGTACTTC. It is translated as CASSLGVRNYEQYF.